A single T cell receptor beta chain is shown here with its context. Its specificity is not known. These data belong to a study of regulatory T cells in long-lasting Graves disease. Overall study results and limits: Persistent cases favored TRBV28, TRBJ1-2 and TRBJ2-5.

Time point: persistent/refractory GD, antithyroid drugs over 5 years with positive TRAb. Scientists built the TCR library using RNA that was extracted from PBMCs. The authors built TCR beta libraries using iRepertoire HTBI primers and Arm-PCR of CDR3 regions. Authors' data handling: Around 59 TRBV and about 15 TRBJ segments were identified across samples. From the multiplex PCR reads, TCRdb called clonotypes with MiXCR, one entry per CDR3 protein. These V and J calls derive from TCRdb rather than the authors' analysis. Here the sample spans roughly 400,000 distinct CDR3 sequences, more than 20% being singletons. Unmatched junction bases numbered 8, after V lost 6 bases and J lost 1 base. The CDR3 is 17 amino acids.

This clonotype was obtained from a female donor with Graves disease. Sequencing used peripheral blood mononuclear cells (PBMCs), obtained when the disease was refractory, from a patient treated with antithyroid drugs. This chain connects TRBV12-3 or TRBV12-4 to TRBJ2-1, with 11 bases that match TRBD2. CDR3 protein: CASSYQLAGVSYNEQFF. The CDR3 DNA reads as TGTGCCAGCAGCTACCAACTAGCGGGAGTTTCCTACAATGAGCAGTTCTTC.